The 13 T cell receptor beta chains below all came from one sample that was sequenced in a study of blood T cell repertoires in COVID-19. Repertoires were generated with immunoSEQ multiplex PCR, while TCRdb's copy carries only in-frame clones and drops some. The sample carries about 370,000 clones, around 91% recorded once. Sequencing was carried out using PBMCs or T cells enriched from blood (not recorded which). Source of these receptors: a man in his late teens or twenties who had recovered from COVID-19.

The chain uses TRBV6-5 and TRBJ1-5; unclear D gene. V shed 0 bases and J shed 6 bases, with 12 bases lying between them. Per the germline V gene, CDR1 is MNHEY and CDR2 is SVGAGI. The CDR3 has 15 amino acids. The CDR3 region is CASSYSNRRGQPQHF. The CDR3 DNA reads TGTGCCAGCAGTTACTCGAATCGTCGGGGTCAGCCCCAGCATTTT.

The rearrangement links TRBV10-1 to TRBJ2-3; 9 positions agree with TRBD1. V shed 6 bases and J 2 bases; nucleotides not matched to a gene: 18. Looked up from germline, CDR1 is WNHNN and CDR2 is SYGVQD (reference sequence). CDR3 length: 19 residues. CDR3 region: CASSPGDREIKPNTDTQYF. In nucleotides, the CDR3 is TGCGCCAGCAGCCCTGGGGACAGGGAAATAAAACCTAACACAGATACGCAGTATTTT.

Concerning this clone itself: This specimen includes other DNA sequences encoding the same CDR3. The chain recombines TRBV9 with TRBJ1-2, with TRBD1 identical over 8 bases. The CDR3 is 14 residues long. With 0 bases clipped from V and 5 bases from J, the junction kept 3 bases outside the gene matches. Germline-derived CDR1 and CDR2 are SGDLS and YYNGEE. The DNA of the CDR3 is TGTGCCAGCAGCGTAGGGACAGGGTCATATGGCTACACCTTC. This sequence encodes CASSVGTGSYGYTF. The whole variable domain, filled in from reference TRBV9 and TRBJ1-2, reads DSGVTQTPKHLITATGQRVTLRCSPRSGDLSVYWYQQSLDQGLQFLIQYYNGEERAKGNILERFSAQQFPDLHSELNLSSLELGDSALYFCASSVGTGSYGYTFGSGTRLTVV.

This chain's CDR3 is CASVRTVAYGYTF. CDR3 coding DNA: TGTGCCAGCGTGAGGACAGTCGCCTATGGCTACACCTTC. This rearrangement joins TRBV12-3 or TRBV12-4 to TRBJ1-2; the D gene is possibly TRBD1 (6 bases). Trimming cost V 8 bases and J 4 bases, with 14 bases left between them. CDR3 length equals 13 residues.

The J gene is TRBJ1-3, the V gene TRBV9; a weak D match, TRBD1 (5 bases). V was shortened by 0 bases and J by 1 base, with 8 bases between the two germline ends. This CDR3 is built from 15 residues. Germline V gives CDR1 SGDLS, CDR2 YYNGEE. The DNA for the CDR3 is TGTGCCAGCAGCGTAGGTCCAGGGTCTGGAAACACCATATATTTT. Translated, it gives CASSVGPGSGNTIYF.

This chain joins TRBV6-5 and TRBJ1-1, with 8 nucleotides matching TRBD1. J lost 9 bases, V lost 6 bases, and 9 bases had no gene match. Germline V gene lookup returns CDR1 MNHEY and CDR2 SVGAGI. The CDR3 contains 13 residues. CDR3 nucleotide sequence: TGTGCCAGCAGCGATGACAGGGGCGGGAAAGCTTTCTTT. The encoded protein is CASSDDRGGKAFF.

The rearrangement uses TRBV9 and TRBJ2-5; 7 nucleotides align to TRBD2. The CDR3 has 16 residues. With 2 bases clipped from V and 8 bases from J, the junction kept 15 bases outside the gene matches. Germline loops: CDR1 SGDLS, CDR2 YYNGEE. The CDR3 sequence: CASSVGGSTTASTQYF. In DNA, the CDR3 is TGTGCCAGCAGCGTGGGCGGGAGCACGACTGCAAGCACCCAGTACTTC. Based on the CDR3 plus reference TRBV9 and TRBJ2-5, the full variable domain is DSGVTQTPKHLITATGQRVTLRCSPRSGDLSVYWYQQSLDQGLQFLIQYYNGEERAKGNILERFSAQQFPDLHSELNLSSLELGDSALYFCASSVGGSTTASTQYFGPGTRLLVL.

This chain uses TRBV12-5 with TRBJ1-2; 8 bases are shared with TRBD1. Germline loops: CDR1 LGHNT, CDR2 FRNRAP. This CDR3 region has 13 residues. After removal of 0 bases from V and 8 bases from J, the junction contained 2 bases not matched to a gene. The CDR3 DNA reads as TGTGCTAGTGGTTTGGTGACAGGGGCGGGCTACACCTTC. It is translated as CASGLVTGAGYTF.

This chain uses TRBV4-2 with TRBJ1-3; 11 nucleotides align to TRBD1. The CDR3 extends over 17 amino acids. Losses at the gene ends were 2 bases for V and 4 bases for J; bases not matched to a gene: 7. Germline CDR1 is LGHNA and CDR2 is YNFKEQ. The CDR3 protein is CASSQLVGDRGGNTIYF. The CDR3 region has the DNA TGTGCCAGCAGCCAACTCGTTGGGGACAGGGGGGGAAACACCATATATTTT.

This clone was recorded a few times. The chain couples TRBV3-1 (or the pseudogene TRBV3-2) to TRBJ1-1; D gene unclear. Germline V CDR1 and CDR2: LGHDT, YNNKEL (reference sequence). V lost 1 base and J 4 bases, leaving 13 bases between the germline ends. This CDR3 has 15 amino acids. The CDR3 reads CASSQVSVGRTEAFF. The CDR3 DNA reads TGTGCCAGCAGCCAAGTATCGGTTGGGCGCACTGAAGCTTTCTTT.

This chain links TRBV28 with TRBJ1-1; D not certain. Germline V CDR1 and CDR2: MDHEN, SYDVKM. Between the trimmed V and J ends, which lost 7 bases and 1 base, there was a span of 10 bases. The CDR3 contains 13 residues. The CDR3 region has the DNA TGTGCCAGCATGGGAGGGCAGAACACTGAAGCTTTCTTT. Translated: CASMGGQNTEAFF. Full variable domain (outside the CDR3, taken from reference TRBV28 and TRBJ1-1): DVKVTQSSRYLVKRTGEKVFLECVQDMDHENMFWYRQDPGLGLRLIYFSYDVKMKEKGDIPEGYSVSREKKERFSLILESASTNQTSMYLCASMGGQNTEAFFGQGTRLTVV.

The rearrangement joins TRBV4-1 to TRBJ2-2; 10 bases fit TRBD2. Germline V gene lookup returns CDR1 MGHRA and CDR2 YSYEKL. V was pared by 4 bases and J by 1 base, with 9 bases of the junction left unmatched. The CDR3 contains 18 residues. The DNA of the CDR3 is TGCGCCAGCAGCCCTCGGACTAGCGGAAAAAGGAACACCGGGGAGCTGTTTTTT. Its translation: CASSPRTSGKRNTGELFF.

This chain uses TRBV10-3 with TRBJ2-1; 13 bases align to TRBD2. The ends lost 7 bases at V and 5 bases at J; junction bases unmatched: 8. This CDR3 contains 16 residues. The germline V gene encodes CDR1 ENHRY and CDR2 SYGVKD. The CDR3 sequence is CAINTAGTSGNNEQFF. The CDR3 DNA reads TGTGCCATCAATACCGCCGGGACTAGCGGGAACAATGAGCAGTTCTTC.